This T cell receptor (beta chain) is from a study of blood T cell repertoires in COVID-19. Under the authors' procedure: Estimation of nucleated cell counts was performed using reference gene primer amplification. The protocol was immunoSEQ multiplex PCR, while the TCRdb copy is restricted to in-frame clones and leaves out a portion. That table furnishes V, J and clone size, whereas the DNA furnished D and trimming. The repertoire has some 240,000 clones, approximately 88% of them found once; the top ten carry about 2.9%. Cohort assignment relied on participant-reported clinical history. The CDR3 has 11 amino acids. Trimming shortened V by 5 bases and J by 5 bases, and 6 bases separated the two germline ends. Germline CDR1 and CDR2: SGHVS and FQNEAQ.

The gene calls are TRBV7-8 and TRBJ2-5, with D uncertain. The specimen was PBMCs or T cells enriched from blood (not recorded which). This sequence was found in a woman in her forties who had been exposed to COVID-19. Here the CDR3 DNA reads TGTGCCAGCAGCCGCGCGGAGACCCAGTACTTC. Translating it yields CASSRAETQYF.